Following are 23 T cell receptor beta chains from one sample sequenced in a study of T cell repertoires in cytomegalovirus infection. Their target antigens are unknown. TCRdb recomputed calls from the reads with MiXCR, one row per CDR3 protein. The sample lists some 920,000 distinct CDR3 sequences, roughly 30% occurring once. The specimen comprised cultured CD8+ T cells from PBMCs, sampled from culture after CMV antigen stimulation. The receptors stem from a human donor in good health (CMV status not recorded). Some clones in this sample may be carry-over from other donors' samples.

This clonotype was counted only a few times. The chain joins TRBV12-3 or TRBV12-4 to TRBJ1-1; the match to TRBD1 covers 8 bases. The trim removed 7 bases at V and 3 bases at J, leaving 7 bases unmatched. The CDR3 extends over 14 amino acids. The CDR3 is CASTLDREYTEAFF. Written as DNA, the CDR3 is TGTGCCAGCACTCTGGACAGGGAGTACACTGAAGCTTTCTTT.

This clonotype was observed a few times. The chain carries TRBV6-2 or TRBV6-3 and TRBJ2-7; D is ambiguous. The V end lost 4 bases, the J end lost 0 bases, and 16 bases lay between the germline ends. Germline V gene lookup returns CDR1 MNHEY and CDR2 SVGEGT. The CDR3 runs 16 residues. CDR3 loop: CASSSSSRVSSYEQYV. The CDR3 coding sequence is TGTGCCAGCAGTTCTTCTAGTCGGGTTAGCTCCTACGAGCAGTACGTC.

This clonotype was detected only a few times. The chain uses TRBV10-3 and TRBJ2-7, with 7 bases that match TRBD2. The trim removed 8 bases at V and 7 bases at J, leaving 11 bases unmatched. The CDR3 loop spans 13 amino acids. Germline-derived CDR1 and CDR2 are ENHRY and SYGVKD. The CDR3: CAIPPATSREQYV. Here the CDR3 DNA reads TGTGCCATCCCCCCGGCGACTAGCCGGGAGCAGTACGTC.

There are a few counts of this clonotype. The chain is built from TRBV5-6 and TRBJ2-3; D may match TRBD1 or TRBD2 (5 bases each). Germline CDR1 reads SGHDT; CDR2 reads YYEEEE. The CDR3 has 14 amino acids. V was cut by 4 bases and J by 9 bases, with 18 bases left in between. The CDR3 here is CASSPGWGPQTQYF. The CDR3 region has the DNA TGTGCCAGCAGCCCGGGGTGGGGCCCTCAGACGCAGTATTTT.

The J gene is TRBJ2-3, the V gene TRBV4-1; the D gene could be TRBD1 or TRBD2 (6 bases each). V was trimmed by 1 base and J by 3 bases, leaving 17 bases between them. The germline gives CDR1 MGHRA, CDR2 YSYEKL. The CDR3 has 17 amino acids. DNA of the CDR3: TGCGCCAGCAGCCAAGTAACGTGGGAAGGGGGGACAGATACGCAGTATTTT. Its translation is CASSQVTWEGGTDTQYF.

This clonotype was seen only a few times. The V call is TRBV12-3 or TRBV12-4, the J call TRBJ1-1; D gene unclear. Trimming shortened V by 6 bases and J by 5 bases, and 10 bases separated the two germline ends. This CDR3 is built from 12 residues. The CDR3 protein is CASRADVTEAFF. CDR3 coding DNA: TGTGCCAGCAGAGCGGACGTGACTGAAGCTTTCTTT.

This clonotype was observed a few times. The chain has TRBV12-3 or TRBV12-4 and TRBJ2-7; TRBD2 is a possible D gene (5 bases). The germline V and J ends were trimmed by 4 bases and 2 bases, with 9 bases remaining between them. The CDR3 has 13 residues. The CDR3 DNA is TGTGCCAGCAGTTCAGGACTTGCCTACGAGCAGTACGTC. Translation: CASSSGLAYEQYV.

The V call is TRBV15, the J call TRBJ2-7, with D perhaps assigned TRBD1 or TRBD2 (6 bases each). Germline V gene data show CDR1 as LNHNV and CDR2 as YYDKDF (reference sequence). This CDR3 contains 15 residues. V lost 4 bases, J lost 3 bases, and 16 bases lay in between. Written as DNA, the CDR3 is TGTGCCACCAGCAAAAGGGAGGACAGTTACTACGAGCAGTACGTC. This encodes CATSKREDSYYEQYV.

This rearrangement joins TRBV7-9 to TRBJ2-7; 7 positions agree with TRBD1. The CDR3 runs to 13 residues. Germline lookup yields CDR1 SEHNR and CDR2 FQNEAQ (reference sequence). Trimming removed 6 bases from V and 5 bases from J; junction bases left unmatched: 7. CDR3 loop: CASRARDSNEQYF. CDR3 nucleotide sequence: TGTGCCAGCAGGGCCAGGGACAGCAACGAGCAGTACTTC.

This clonotype was seen repeatedly, ten times or more. This chain joins TRBV5-1 and TRBJ2-1; maybe TRBD1 (5 bases). The ends were cut back, 2 bases at V and 4 bases at J, with 7 bases in the middle. The CDR3 consists of 13 residues. The V gene's germline CDR1 is SGHRS and CDR2 YFSETQ. The CDR3 coding sequence is TGCGCCAGCAGCTTTGACAGATACAATGAGCAGTTCTTC. Residues: CASSFDRYNEQFF.

The rearrangement links TRBV20-1 to TRBJ2-1; D uncertain. Trimming shortened V by 6 bases and J by 4 bases, and 16 bases separated the two germline ends. Germline V gene data show CDR1 as DFQATT and CDR2 as SNEGSKA (reference sequence). This CDR3 region has 14 residues. The CDR3 spells CSAPLGSPYNEQFF. In DNA, the CDR3 is TGCAGTGCCCCTCTGGGAAGTCCATACAATGAGCAGTTCTTC.

Remarks on this clonotype: Possible read error: a much larger clone is one base away. The gene calls are TRBV7-2 and TRBJ2-7; D call uncertain. V was pared by 5 bases and J by 3 bases, with 14 bases between. CDR1 SGHTA and CDR2 FQGNSA come from the germline V gene. This CDR3 is built from 14 residues. The CDR3 loop is CASSPVVGDYEQYF. CDR3 nucleotides: TGTGCCAGCAGCCCTGTTGTTGGAGACTACGAGCAGTACTTC.

The chain couples TRBV27 to TRBJ2-1; D gene ambiguous. This CDR3 has 16 residues. The V gene's germline CDR1 is MNHEY and CDR2 SMNVEV (reference sequence). The V end lost 3 bases, the J end lost 3 bases, and 15 bases lay between the germline ends. The CDR3 DNA sequence: TGTGCCAGCAGTTTTATTTCCACCCCGAACTACAATGAGCAGTTCTTC. The encoded protein is CASSFISTPNYNEQFF.

The chain is built from TRBV5-1 and TRBJ2-4; 11 positions agree with TRBD1. Germline loops: CDR1 SGHRS, CDR2 YFSETQ. The CDR3 length is 15 residues. V dropped 4 bases and J dropped 8; count of bases not matched to a gene: 8. The CDR3 coding sequence is TGCGCCAGCAGCCCCTGGGGACAGGGGGACGACATTCAGTACTTC. Residues: CASSPWGQGDDIQYF.

This clonotype was observed many times. This chain uses TRBV7-2 with TRBJ2-7; 15 positions match TRBD2. CDR1 SGHTA and CDR2 FQGNSA come from the germline V gene. V gave up 2 bases and J gave up 5 bases; unmatched junction bases: 7. The CDR3 consists of 17 residues. CDR3 residues: CASSLTPGLAGGDEQYF. The CDR3 DNA reads TGTGCCAGCAGCTTAACCCCGGGACTAGCGGGGGGCGACGAGCAGTACTTC. The full variable domain, its missing parts supplied by reference TRBV7-2 and TRBJ2-7, is GAGVSQSPSNKVTEKGKDVELRCDPISGHTALYWYRQSLGQGLEFLIYFQGNSAPDKSGLPSDRFSAERTGGSVSTLTIQRTQQEDSAVYLCASSLTPGLAGGDEQYFGPGTRLTVT.

This rearrangement joins TRBV16 to TRBJ2-1; weak D call: TRBD2 (5 bases). CDR1 is KGHSY and CDR2 is FQNENV in the germline V gene. The CDR3 extends over 16 amino acids. Between the trimmed V and J ends, which lost 4 bases and 8 bases, there was a span of 21 bases. The CDR3 nucleotides read TGTGCCAGCAGCCGATCTAGCTTGGCGGCTGCTGATGAGCAGTTCTTC. This codes for CASSRSSLAAADEQFF.

The chain employs TRBV6-1 and TRBJ2-5; D is perhaps TRBD2 (6 bases). V shed 2 bases and J shed 5 bases, with 21 bases lying between them. Germline V gene sequence: CDR1 MNHNS, CDR2 SASEGT. The CDR3 contains 17 residues. The CDR3 spells CASSENYQRVPRETQYF. The CDR3 nucleotides read TGTGCCAGCAGTGAAAACTACCAGCGGGTCCCGCGGGAGACCCAGTACTTC.

In DNA, the CDR3 is TGTGCCATCAGGACTACCCGGGAGAATGAGCAGTTCTTC. This translates into CAIRTTRENEQFF. The gene calls are TRBV10-3 and TRBJ2-1; tentatively, D is TRBD2 (6 bases). CDR1 is ENHRY and CDR2 is SYGVKD in the germline V gene. V gave up 6 bases and J gave up 7 bases, with 13 bases separating them. The CDR3 loop spans 13 amino acids.

The sample holds a few counts of this clonotype. The chain combines TRBV10-3 with TRBJ2-7; 8 bases map to TRBD1. Looked up from germline, CDR1 is ENHRY and CDR2 is SYGVKD. The J segment lost 2 bases and the V segment lost 3 bases, leaving 3 bases of the junction unmatched. The CDR3 is 14 amino acids. The CDR3 reads CAISDGGQAYEQYV. Here the CDR3 DNA reads TGTGCCATCAGTGATGGGGGACAGGCCTACGAGCAGTACGTC.

This chain's CDR3 is CASSFPSSGGPPYNEQFF. In nucleotides, the CDR3 is TGTGCCAGCAGTTTCCCCTCTAGCGGGGGGCCCCCCTACAATGAGCAGTTCTTC. This chain uses TRBV28 with TRBJ2-1; 11 bases are shared with TRBD2. The CDR3 is 18 amino acids. CDR1 is MDHEN, CDR2 SYDVKM, per germline. The J segment lost 2 bases and the V segment lost 3 bases, leaving 9 bases of the junction unmatched. The variable domain in full, completed from reference TRBV28 and TRBJ2-1, reads DVKVTQSSRYLVKRTGEKVFLECVQDMDHENMFWYRQDPGLGLRLIYFSYDVKMKEKGDIPEGYSVSREKKERFSLILESASTNQTSMYLCASSFPSSGGPPYNEQFFGPGTRLTVL.

The chain uses TRBV6-1 and TRBJ2-2; possibly TRBD1 or TRBD2 for D (5 bases each). Trimming took 4 bases from V and 2 from J, leaving 11 bases between them. Germline lookup yields CDR1 MNHNS and CDR2 SASEGT. This CDR3 is 15 amino acids long. The CDR3 coding sequence is TGTGCCAGCAGTGTCCGGGGCAGTAACACCGGGGAGCTGTTTTTT. It is translated as CASSVRGSNTGELFF.

The chain has TRBV6-2 or TRBV6-3 and TRBJ1-1; maybe TRBD1 (6 bases). The CDR3 contains 13 residues. Germline loops: CDR1 MNHEY, CDR2 SVGEGT. Trimming shortened V by 2 bases and J by 10 bases, and 14 bases separated the two germline ends. The CDR3 nucleotides read TGTGCCAGCAGTTACCTCGACAGGATCCTAGCTTTCTTT. It is translated as CASSYLDRILAFF.

This clonotype turned up a few times. The rearrangement joins TRBV6-1 to TRBJ1-6, with D maybe TRBD1 (6 bases). This CDR3 has 16 residues. Between the trimmed V and J ends, which lost 6 bases and 9 bases, there was a span of 21 bases. Germline V CDR1 and CDR2: MNHNS, SASEGT. The CDR3 coding sequence is TGTGCCAGCAGCCCATTACAGGGTTATCGGAGTTCACCCCTCCACTTT. Encoded protein: CASSPLQGYRSSPLHF.